This TCR beta chain was sequenced during a study of cytomegalovirus exposure and HLA in healthy donors. The CDR3 loop spans 19 amino acids. The germline V gene has CDR1 LGHNA and CDR2 YSLEER. J lost 0 bases, V lost 2 bases, and 12 bases had no gene match. 13 Jbeta primers and 60 Vbeta primers were used for the PCR. Generated by immunoSEQ multiplex PCR, the TCRdb table keeps only in-frame clones and is missing some. The sample carries 150,000 to 200,000 clones, approximately 80% recorded once. The TCR was taken from a woman between 40 and 55 years old in good health and CMV-seronegative. What was sequenced was PBMCs. V usage is TRBV4-3 and J usage is TRBJ2-1, with TRBD1 matching over 8 bases. CDR3 DNA sequence: TGCGCCAGCAGCCAAATACAGGGGGTCTCGAGTAGCTCCTACAATGAGCAGTTCTTC. This encodes CASSQIQGVSSSSYNEQFF.